This T cell receptor (beta chain) was recovered during a study of blood T cell repertoires in COVID-19. About the research overall: The United States, Italy and Spain provided the acute and convalescent COVID-19 samples. PBMCs, B-cell-depleted T cells, or T cells provided the cDNA or gDNA that made up the material.

The method was immunoSEQ multiplex PCR; TCRdb's version includes in-frame clones alone and lacks a portion of them. This table holds roughly 100,000 clones, 81% found once. From germline, CDR1 is LNHDA and CDR2 SQIVND (reference sequence). This CDR3 has 15 amino acids. J lost 2 bases, V lost 5 bases, and 5 bases had no gene match. The specimen was peripheral blood. The receptor's source is a woman between 65 and 79 years old with acute or convalescent COVID-19. The chain uses TRBV19 and TRBJ1-5; TRBD1 agrees at 8 bases. This CDR3 reads CASSSPTGGNQPQHF. For the CDR3, the DNA is TGTGCCAGTAGTTCTCCGACAGGGGGCAATCAGCCCCAGCATTTT.